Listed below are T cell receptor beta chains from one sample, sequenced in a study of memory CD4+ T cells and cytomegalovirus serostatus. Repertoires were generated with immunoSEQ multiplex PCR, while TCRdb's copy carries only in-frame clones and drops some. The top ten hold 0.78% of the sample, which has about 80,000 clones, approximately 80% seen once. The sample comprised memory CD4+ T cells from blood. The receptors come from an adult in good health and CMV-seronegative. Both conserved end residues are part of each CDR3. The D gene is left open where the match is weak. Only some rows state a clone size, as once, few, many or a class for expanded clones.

CDR3nt: TGTGCCAGCAGCTTAACCGGGACTCGACCGAATGAGCAGTTCTTC; CDR3aa: CASSLTGTRPNEQFF; d_gene: -; abundance: -; v_gene: TRBV7-3; j_gene: TRBJ2-1
CDR3nt: TGCGCCAGCAGTTGGGCCCCAGGGAACCAGCCCCAGCATTTT; CDR3aa: CASSWAPGNQPQHF; d_gene: -; abundance: -; v_gene: TRBV5-1; j_gene: TRBJ1-5
CDR3nt: TGCGCCAGCAGCCAAGCACTAGCGGGGGGATACAATGAGCAGTTCTTC; CDR3aa: CASSQALAGGYNEQFF; d_gene: TRBD2; abundance: -; v_gene: TRBV4-3; j_gene: TRBJ2-1
CDR3nt: TGTGCCAGCAGCGCGTTACAGGGGACGAAGACCCAGTACTTC; CDR3aa: CASSALQGTKTQYF; d_gene: TRBD1; abundance: -; v_gene: TRBV9; j_gene: TRBJ2-5
CDR3nt: TGTGCCAGTAGTATCTTGGCAGGCACTAGCAATCAGCCCCAGCATTTT; CDR3aa: CASSILAGTSNQPQHF; d_gene: -; abundance: -; v_gene: TRBV19; j_gene: TRBJ1-5
CDR3nt: TGCGCCAGCAGCCAAATTCCAGGGAGCTATGGCTACACCTTC; CDR3aa: CASSQIPGSYGYTF; d_gene: -; abundance: -; v_gene: TRBV5-1; j_gene: TRBJ1-2
CDR3nt: TGCGCCAGCAGACGTACTAGCGGGGAACAAGAGACCCAGTACTTC; CDR3aa: CASRRTSGEQETQYF; d_gene: TRBD2; abundance: -; v_gene: TRBV5-1; j_gene: TRBJ2-5
CDR3nt: TGCGCCAGCAGCTTGGGTGGGGGGACTGAAGCTTTCTTT; CDR3aa: CASSLGGGTEAFF; d_gene: -; abundance: -; v_gene: TRBV5-1; j_gene: TRBJ1-1
CDR3nt: TGTGCCAGCTCACCGCTCACTAGCGCTCGGGAGACCCAGTACTTC; CDR3aa: CASSPLTSARETQYF; d_gene: TRBD2; abundance: few; v_gene: TRBV18; j_gene: TRBJ2-5
CDR3nt: TGTGCCAGCAGTCCTACTGGGTCGGTTCAGTCCCAGCATTTT; CDR3aa: CASSPTGSVQSQHF; d_gene: -; abundance: -; v_gene: TRBV6-1; j_gene: TRBJ1-5
CDR3nt: TGTGCCAGCAGCCCGACAGGGAATAATTCACCCCTCCACTTT; CDR3aa: CASSPTGNNSPLHF; d_gene: TRBD1; abundance: -; v_gene: TRBV7-3; j_gene: TRBJ1-6
CDR3nt: TGTGCCAGCAGATCCCAGGCAGGTTCTACTGAAAAACTGTTTTTT; CDR3aa: CASRSQAGSTEKLFF; d_gene: -; abundance: -; v_gene: TRBV7-9; j_gene: TRBJ1-4
CDR3nt: TGTGCCAGCAGCCCCCTGGATGAGCAGTTCTTC; CDR3aa: CASSPLDEQFF; d_gene: -; abundance: -; v_gene: TRBV11-2; j_gene: TRBJ2-1
CDR3nt: TGTGCCAGCGGTAGGAACACTGAAGCTTTCTTT; CDR3aa: CASGRNTEAFF; d_gene: -; abundance: once; v_gene: TRBV6-6; j_gene: TRBJ1-1
CDR3nt: TGTGCCAGTAGGTGGACAGGGCGTGGGGGCTACACCTTC; CDR3aa: CASRWTGRGGYTF; d_gene: TRBD1; abundance: once; v_gene: TRBV19; j_gene: TRBJ1-2
CDR3nt: TGTGCCAGCAGCTTAATAAGTCTCGGGCCCCCCAGGACAGATACGCAGTATTTT; CDR3aa: CASSLISLGPPRTDTQYF; d_gene: -; abundance: -; v_gene: TRBV7-3; j_gene: TRBJ2-3
CDR3nt: TGTGCCAGCAGCACAGAAATCACAGATACGCAGTATTTT; CDR3aa: CASSTEITDTQYF; d_gene: -; abundance: -; v_gene: TRBV2; j_gene: TRBJ2-3
CDR3nt: TGTGCCAGCTCACCTAGAATTAGTGGGGGGCTCGACTCTGGGGCCAACGTCCTGACTTTC; CDR3aa: CASSPRISGGLDSGANVLTF; d_gene: -; abundance: -; v_gene: TRBV18; j_gene: TRBJ2-6